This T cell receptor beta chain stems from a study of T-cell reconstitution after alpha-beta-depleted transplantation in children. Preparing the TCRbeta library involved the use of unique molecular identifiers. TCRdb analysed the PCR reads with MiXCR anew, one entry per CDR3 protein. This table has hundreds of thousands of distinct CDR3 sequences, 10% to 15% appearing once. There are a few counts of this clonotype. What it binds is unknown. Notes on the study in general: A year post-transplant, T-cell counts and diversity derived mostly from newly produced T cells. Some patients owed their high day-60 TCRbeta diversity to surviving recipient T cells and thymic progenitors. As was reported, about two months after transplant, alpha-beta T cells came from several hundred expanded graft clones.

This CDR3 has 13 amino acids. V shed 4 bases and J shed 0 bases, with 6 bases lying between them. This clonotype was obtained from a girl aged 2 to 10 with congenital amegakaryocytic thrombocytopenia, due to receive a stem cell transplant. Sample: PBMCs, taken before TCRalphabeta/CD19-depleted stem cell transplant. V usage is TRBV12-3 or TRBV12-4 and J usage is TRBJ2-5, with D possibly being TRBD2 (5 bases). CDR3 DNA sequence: TGTGCCAGCAGTTGGCGGGACCAAGAGACCCAGTACTTC. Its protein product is CASSWRDQETQYF.